What follows describes a single T cell receptor beta chain. Its antigen is unidentified. This specimen comes from a study of CD8 T cells in ankylosing spondylitis. The study, taken as a whole, reports: Reported data indicate significant enrichment of disease-linked clones within matched ankylosing spondylitis synovial fluid. The study identified a TCR beta motif of several highly homologous variants that appeared characteristic of ankylosing spondylitis blood. Past research had described some motif variants in reactive arthritis synovial fluid and blood.

Looked up from germline, CDR1 is LGHNA and CDR2 is YSLEER. V dropped 2 bases and J dropped 2; count of bases not matched to a gene: 9. The CDR3 consists of 16 residues. Quantitative molecular-barcoded 5'-RACE generated the TCR beta libraries. In TCRdb, the 5' RACE reads were re-called with MiXCR into one record per CDR3 protein. The sample includes around 490,000 distinct CDR3 sequences, about 5.4% seen only once; the top ten take around 3.6%. Sequencing was done on a sample of blood, either unsorted or a sorted T cell fraction (not recorded which). This chain connects TRBV4-3 to TRBJ2-7, with TRBD2 matching 7 bases. This receptor was identified in a male donor with ankylosing spondylitis. The CDR3 protein is CASSQLGGTGPYEQYF. CDR3 in DNA: TGCGCCAGCAGCCAACTGGGGGGGACGGGCCCCTACGAGCAGTACTTC.